What follows is one TCR beta chain and its context. Under the authors' procedure: Amplification with reference gene primers provided the estimates of nucleated cell counts. Produced via immunoSEQ multiplex PCR; TCRdb's table is partial and in-frame only. V and J calls and clone size are as listed in that table; D and trimming were resolved from the DNA. The data contain approximately 28,000 clones, 66% of them singletons. This sample is part of a study of blood T cell repertoires in COVID-19. Study-wide background: Samples taken during acute and convalescent COVID-19 were collected in the United States, Italy and Spain. Sample material is recorded as cDNA or gDNA derived from T cells, B-cell-depleted T cells, or PBMCs.

The CDR3 totals 15 residues. Losses at the gene ends were 5 bases for V and 3 bases for J; bases not matched to a gene: 3. Germline CDR1 and CDR2: SEHNR and FQNEAQ (reference sequence). The material sequenced was peripheral blood. The TCR comes from a man in his sixties with active or convalescent COVID-19. V usage is TRBV7-9 and J usage is TRBJ1-4; 10 bases are a match to TRBD1. The CDR3 nucleotides are TGTGCCAGCAGCGCAGGACAGGGGGCTAATGAAAAACTGTTTTTT. Amino acid sequence: CASSAGQGANEKLFF. Full variable domain (outside the CDR3, taken from reference TRBV7-9 and TRBJ1-4): DTGVSQNPRHKITKRGQNVTFRCDPISEHNRLYWYRQTLGQGPEFLTYFQNEAQLEKSRLLSDRFSAERPKGSFSTLEIQRTEQGDSAMYLCASSAGQGANEKLFFGSGTQLSVL.